The present T cell receptor (beta chain) was sequenced within a study of regulatory T cells in long-lasting Graves disease. In building TCR beta libraries, iRepertoire HTBI primers were used together with Arm-PCR of CDR3 regions. TCRdb re-called the multiplex PCR reads with MiXCR, one entry per CDR3 protein. Of roughly 430,000 distinct CDR3 sequences listed, roughly 21% were seen once; the top ten hold roughly 13%. Time point defined: persistent/refractory GD, antithyroid drugs over 5 years with positive TRAb. The TCR library used RNA extracted from PBMCs. The origin of this receptor is a female donor with Graves disease. The specimen comprised peripheral blood mononuclear cells (PBMCs), sampled when the disease was refractory, from a patient treated with antithyroid drugs.

The chain's CDR3 is CASSLGFQKNTEAFF. CDR3 nucleotide sequence: TGTGCCAGCAGCTTAGGTTTCCAGAAGAACACTGAAGCTTTCTTT. The V and J genes are TRBV7-9 and TRBJ1-1; D unclear. Germline V lookup: CDR1 SEHNR, CDR2 FQNEAQ (reference sequence). Trimming pared 1 base from V and 1 base from J, leaving 10 bases between. The CDR3 contains 15 residues.